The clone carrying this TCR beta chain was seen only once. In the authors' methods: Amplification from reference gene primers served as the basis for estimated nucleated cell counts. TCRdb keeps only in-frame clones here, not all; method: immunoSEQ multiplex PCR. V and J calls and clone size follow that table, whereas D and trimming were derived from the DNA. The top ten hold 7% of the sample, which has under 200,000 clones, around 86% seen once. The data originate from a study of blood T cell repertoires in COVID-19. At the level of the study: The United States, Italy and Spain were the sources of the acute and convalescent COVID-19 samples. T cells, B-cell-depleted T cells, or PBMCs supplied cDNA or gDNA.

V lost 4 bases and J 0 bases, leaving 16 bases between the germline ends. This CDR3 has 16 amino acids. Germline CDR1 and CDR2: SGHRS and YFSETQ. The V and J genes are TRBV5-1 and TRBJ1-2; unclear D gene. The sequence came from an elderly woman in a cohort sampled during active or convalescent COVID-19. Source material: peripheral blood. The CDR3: CASSPPVPIANYGYTF. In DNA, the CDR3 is TGCGCCAGCAGCCCCCCCGTCCCGATAGCTAACTATGGCTACACCTTC.